The T cell receptor beta chain described here comes from a study of blood T cells in healthy people across ages. Study findings and constraints: Donor CMV infection status was unknown, possibly confounding age-related changes in expanded clonotypes. TCR beta diversity per million T cells fell roughly linearly with age.

In germline, CDR1 is LGHNA, CDR2 YSLEER. Trimming stripped 0 bases from V and 3 bases from J, with 12 bases between. The CDR3 length is 15 residues. This clonotype was seen ten or more times. Its antigen is as yet unknown. With a J-beta primer mix and a sample-barcoded 5' primer, a second PCR ran 7 to 11 cycles. Researchers report that a template-switch adaptor with 12 random nucleotides tagged each cDNA molecule. TCRdb re-called the 5' RACE reads with MiXCR, one entry per CDR3 protein. The repertoire holds hundreds of thousands of distinct CDR3 sequences, with less than 80% as singletons. The chain combines TRBV4-3 with TRBJ2-7; D is undetermined. The sequence derives from a man aged 30 to 39 in good health. Sample: blood. The CDR3 DNA sequence: TGCGCCAGCAGCCAAGATCGAGGCAGCCTCTACGAGCAGTACTTC. Amino acid sequence: CASSQDRGSLYEQYF.